This T cell receptor (beta chain) was recorded in a study of Graves' ophthalmopathy and Graves' hyperthyroidism. Trimming pared 5 bases from V and 7 bases from J, leaving 6 bases between. This CDR3 region has 9 residues. The germline gives CDR1 SQVTM, CDR2 ANQGSEA. Whole-study findings and limits: The authors also found most expanded thyroid clonotypes above 0.001 frequency in blood.

As concerns this clonotype: What it recognizes is unknown.

TCR beta CDR3 amplification used RNA transcripts. First-round RT-PCR employed HTBI primers, with a second-round multiplex PCR after it. TCRdb re-derived calls from the multiplex PCR reads in MiXCR, one entry per CDR3 protein. The repertoire has more than 550,000 distinct CDR3 sequences, 35% to 50% of them found once; the top ten carry more than 2.5%. This receptor was taken from an adult man with Graves' ophthalmopathy. The sample comprised peripheral blood. The V and J genes are TRBV29-1 and TRBJ2-7; D not resolved. The CDR3 nucleotides are TGCAGCGTTCCGGAGGAGCAGTACTTC. Protein sequence: CSVPEEQYF.